This TCR beta chain was retrieved from a study of CD8 T cells in Susac syndrome. Germline CDR1 is LGHDT and CDR2 is YNNKEL (reference sequence). Germline trimming cut 6 bases from V and 1 base from J; bases unmatched to any gene: 8. This CDR3 is 15 amino acids long. Random hexamers served to reverse transcribe roughly 0.45 to 1 ug RNA. The immunoSEQ assay covered 54 Vbeta and 13 Jbeta segments for CDR3. One entry per CDR3 protein results from TCRdb running MiXCR on the immunoSEQ multiplex PCR reads. This sample has just over 300,000 distinct CDR3 sequences; about 91% occur once, and the top ten carry about 0.07%.

The TCR originated in a human donor with multiple sclerosis. J is TRBJ2-5 and V is TRBV3-1, with 7 bases lining up with TRBD2. Input material: CD4+ T cells from PBMCs. The CDR3 DNA follows: TGTGCCAGCAGTCCGCCTAGCGGTCGCCAAGAGACCCAGTACTTC. Translated, it gives CASSPPSGRQETQYF.